The rows below give T cell receptor beta chains drawn from one sample of a study of T cell responses to AZD1222 COVID-19 vaccine. Libraries were prepared by immunoSEQ multiplex PCR; TCRdb keeps only in-frame clonotypes and omits some of them. This sample has about 72,000 clones, with roughly nine tenths found just once. The starting material was peripheral blood, obtained 28 days after the second AZD1222 dose. Every receptor here comes from an adult who received the AZD1222 COVID-19 vaccine. Each CDR3 is given with its conserved first and last residue. A D gene is named only where the DNA matches it firmly. Expanded clones are given a class, and other clones once, few, many or no size at all.

-,TRBJ2-3,TRBD2,TRBV7-3,CASSLGLAGTDTQYF,TGTGCCAGCAGCTTAGGACTAGCGGGGACAGATACGCAGTATTTT
few,TRBJ2-2,-,TRBV5-1,CASSFGQTGELFF,TGCGCCAGCAGCTTCGGACAGACCGGGGAGCTGTTTTTT
-,TRBJ2-3,TRBD2,TRBV11-2,CASSWGLEPADTQYF,TGTGCCAGCAGCTGGGGACTAGAGCCGGCAGATACGCAGTATTTT
few,TRBJ2-1,-,TRBV4-1,CASSPSPNNEQFF,TGCGCCAGCAGCCCTTCCCCCAACAATGAGCAGTTCTTC
once,TRBJ2-1,-,TRBV7-7,CASSLGSGNEQFF,TGTGCCAGCAGTCTCGGGTCAGGGAATGAGCAGTTCTTC
once,TRBJ2-1,TRBD2,TRBV11-3,CASSLSGGRVNEQFF,TGTGCCAGCAGCTTATCTGGCGGGAGAGTCAATGAGCAGTTCTTC
-,TRBJ1-5,-,TRBV9,CASSVGQGRNQPQHF,TGTGCCAGCAGCGTAGGCCAGGGAAGGAATCAGCCCCAGCATTTT
-,TRBJ2-2,TRBD1,TRBV5-5,CASSFGTGRNTGELFF,TGTGCCAGCAGCTTTGGGACAGGGCGGAACACCGGGGAGCTGTTTTTT
-,TRBJ2-3,-,TRBV13,CASSLRLGEADTQYF,TGTGCCAGCAGCTTAAGGCTAGGGGAGGCGGATACGCAGTATTTT
-,TRBJ1-2,-,TRBV6-2/TRBV6-3,CASSSTRGDGYTF,TGTGCCAGCAGTTCCACCCGGGGTGATGGCTACACCTTC
-,TRBJ1-2,-,TRBV2,CASSEKGGGTYGYTF,TGTGCCAGCAGTGAAAAAGGTGGAGGGACCTATGGCTACACCTTC
-,TRBJ1-3,-,TRBV3-1/TRBV3-2,CASTQSSGNTIYF,TGTGCCAGCACCCAGAGCTCTGGAAACACCATATATTTT
-,TRBJ2-2,-,TRBV25-1,CASSVLNTGELFF,TGTGCCAGCAGTGTCCTGAACACCGGGGAGCTGTTTTTT
-,TRBJ2-7,TRBD1,TRBV29-1,CSVAGTAYEQYF,TGCAGCGTTGCAGGGACAGCATACGAGCAGTACTTC
once,TRBJ1-2,-,TRBV6-5,CASSSGTPNYGYTF,TGTGCCAGCAGTTCGGGAACCCCTAACTATGGCTACACCTTC
-,TRBJ1-1,-,TRBV2,CASSETPFTRATEAFF,TGTGCCAGCAGTGAAACCCCTTTCACGCGGGCCACTGAAGCTTTCTTT
-,TRBJ1-2,-,TRBV27,CASSLSPGRYGYTF,TGTGCCAGCAGTTTATCCCCAGGGAGGTATGGCTACACCTTC
-,TRBJ1-5,-,TRBV4-2,CASSQDDDQPQHF,TGTGCCAGCAGCCAAGATGATGATCAGCCCCAGCATTTT
-,TRBJ1-5,-,TRBV19,CASRVVGGNQPQHF,TGTGCCAGTAGGGTGGTGGGAGGCAATCAGCCCCAGCATTTT
-,TRBJ2-5,TRBD2,TRBV7-9,CASSLIAGGPTQYF,TGTGCCAGCAGCTTAATAGCGGGAGGGCCTACCCAGTACTTC
-,TRBJ2-7,-,TRBV5-1,CASSDMISYEQYF,TGCGCCAGCAGTGACATGATCTCCTACGAGCAGTACTTC
-,TRBJ1-1,-,TRBV25-1,CASKREGSWDADTEAFF,TGTGCCAGCAAACGTGAGGGGTCCTGGGATGCGGACACTGAAGCTTTCTTT
-,TRBJ2-7,-,TRBV5-1,CASSSQYEQYF,TGCGCCAGCAGCTCCCAGTACGAGCAGTACTTC
-,TRBJ1-5,-,TRBV7-8,CASSSKDNQPQHF,TGTGCCAGCAGCTCCAAGGACAATCAGCCCCAGCATTTT
-,TRBJ2-7,TRBD1,TRBV29-1,CSVVRDRGKKSYEQYF,TGCAGCGTTGTCCGGGACAGGGGGAAAAAAAGCTACGAGCAGTACTTC
-,TRBJ2-7,TRBD1,TRBV5-1,CASRPGTEEEQYF,TGCGCCAGCAGACCGGGGACAGAGGAAGAGCAGTACTTC